Described below is a single T cell receptor beta chain sequence and its context. Its cognate antigen is unknown. This sample was taken from a study of cytomegalovirus exposure and HLA in healthy donors. Study summary: In a later analysis, it was reported that the roughly 120 validation repertoires had been produced on the same platform as the 550 to 850 repertoires belonging to the first cohort.

Study results and limitations: Specificity for CMV antigens was confirmed in vitro for a few of the CMV-associated chains. The TCR clusters that emerged in the first cohort tended, a later analysis found, to co-occur in the 110 or so validation repertoires.

TCRdb keeps only in-frame clones here, not all; method: immunoSEQ multiplex PCR. The sample holds under 200,000 clones, 84% seen once. The junction had 13 bases not matched to a gene; V was cut back by 4 bases and J by 8 bases. This CDR3 spans 15 amino acids. Germline V gene sequence: CDR1 SGHDT, CDR2 YYEEEE. This clonotype originated in a man aged 18 to 29 in good health and CMV-seropositive. The chain has TRBV5-6 and TRBJ2-3; 7 bases are a match to TRBD2. Sequences were obtained from PBMCs. The CDR3 sequence: CASSVSGLGSFTQYF. CDR3 nucleotides: TGTGCCAGCAGCGTTAGCGGGTTGGGAAGCTTTACGCAGTATTTT.